The sequence of this TCR beta chain was determined in a study of cytomegalovirus exposure and HLA in healthy donors. The study's findings and limits: Compared with the roughly 700-donor mean, an Asian-associated ancestry cluster reportedly had fewer N-insertions, according to a later analysis. Further analysis, carried out later, found HLA-associated TCR beta chains more clonally expanded than equally common other chains. A missense DCLRE1C variant was associated with V- and J-gene trimming of TCR beta chains in a later analysis, and an independent cohort replicated the association. A later analysis linked 15,000 to 20,000 TCR beta sequences to HLA alleles at 0.05 false discovery rate.

The ends lost 2 bases at V and 6 bases at J; junction bases unmatched: 5. Germline-derived CDR1 and CDR2 are GTSNPN and SVGIG (reference sequence). The CDR3 runs 14 residues. With respect to this clone: The antigen remains unidentified.

With 60 Vbeta and 13 Jbeta primers, the PCR was carried out. The table came from immunoSEQ multiplex PCR; TCRdb's copy has only in-frame clones and leaves some out. The sample holds some 150,000 clones; around 75% are singletons and the top ten take 3.5%. This receptor was taken from a human donor in good health. This chain uses TRBV30 with TRBJ1-2, with TRBD1 identical over 11 bases. Sequencing was carried out using PBMCs. CDR3 protein: CAWSRDRGLNGYTF. CDR3 bases: TGTGCCTGGAGTCGGGACAGGGGGTTGAATGGCTACACCTTC.